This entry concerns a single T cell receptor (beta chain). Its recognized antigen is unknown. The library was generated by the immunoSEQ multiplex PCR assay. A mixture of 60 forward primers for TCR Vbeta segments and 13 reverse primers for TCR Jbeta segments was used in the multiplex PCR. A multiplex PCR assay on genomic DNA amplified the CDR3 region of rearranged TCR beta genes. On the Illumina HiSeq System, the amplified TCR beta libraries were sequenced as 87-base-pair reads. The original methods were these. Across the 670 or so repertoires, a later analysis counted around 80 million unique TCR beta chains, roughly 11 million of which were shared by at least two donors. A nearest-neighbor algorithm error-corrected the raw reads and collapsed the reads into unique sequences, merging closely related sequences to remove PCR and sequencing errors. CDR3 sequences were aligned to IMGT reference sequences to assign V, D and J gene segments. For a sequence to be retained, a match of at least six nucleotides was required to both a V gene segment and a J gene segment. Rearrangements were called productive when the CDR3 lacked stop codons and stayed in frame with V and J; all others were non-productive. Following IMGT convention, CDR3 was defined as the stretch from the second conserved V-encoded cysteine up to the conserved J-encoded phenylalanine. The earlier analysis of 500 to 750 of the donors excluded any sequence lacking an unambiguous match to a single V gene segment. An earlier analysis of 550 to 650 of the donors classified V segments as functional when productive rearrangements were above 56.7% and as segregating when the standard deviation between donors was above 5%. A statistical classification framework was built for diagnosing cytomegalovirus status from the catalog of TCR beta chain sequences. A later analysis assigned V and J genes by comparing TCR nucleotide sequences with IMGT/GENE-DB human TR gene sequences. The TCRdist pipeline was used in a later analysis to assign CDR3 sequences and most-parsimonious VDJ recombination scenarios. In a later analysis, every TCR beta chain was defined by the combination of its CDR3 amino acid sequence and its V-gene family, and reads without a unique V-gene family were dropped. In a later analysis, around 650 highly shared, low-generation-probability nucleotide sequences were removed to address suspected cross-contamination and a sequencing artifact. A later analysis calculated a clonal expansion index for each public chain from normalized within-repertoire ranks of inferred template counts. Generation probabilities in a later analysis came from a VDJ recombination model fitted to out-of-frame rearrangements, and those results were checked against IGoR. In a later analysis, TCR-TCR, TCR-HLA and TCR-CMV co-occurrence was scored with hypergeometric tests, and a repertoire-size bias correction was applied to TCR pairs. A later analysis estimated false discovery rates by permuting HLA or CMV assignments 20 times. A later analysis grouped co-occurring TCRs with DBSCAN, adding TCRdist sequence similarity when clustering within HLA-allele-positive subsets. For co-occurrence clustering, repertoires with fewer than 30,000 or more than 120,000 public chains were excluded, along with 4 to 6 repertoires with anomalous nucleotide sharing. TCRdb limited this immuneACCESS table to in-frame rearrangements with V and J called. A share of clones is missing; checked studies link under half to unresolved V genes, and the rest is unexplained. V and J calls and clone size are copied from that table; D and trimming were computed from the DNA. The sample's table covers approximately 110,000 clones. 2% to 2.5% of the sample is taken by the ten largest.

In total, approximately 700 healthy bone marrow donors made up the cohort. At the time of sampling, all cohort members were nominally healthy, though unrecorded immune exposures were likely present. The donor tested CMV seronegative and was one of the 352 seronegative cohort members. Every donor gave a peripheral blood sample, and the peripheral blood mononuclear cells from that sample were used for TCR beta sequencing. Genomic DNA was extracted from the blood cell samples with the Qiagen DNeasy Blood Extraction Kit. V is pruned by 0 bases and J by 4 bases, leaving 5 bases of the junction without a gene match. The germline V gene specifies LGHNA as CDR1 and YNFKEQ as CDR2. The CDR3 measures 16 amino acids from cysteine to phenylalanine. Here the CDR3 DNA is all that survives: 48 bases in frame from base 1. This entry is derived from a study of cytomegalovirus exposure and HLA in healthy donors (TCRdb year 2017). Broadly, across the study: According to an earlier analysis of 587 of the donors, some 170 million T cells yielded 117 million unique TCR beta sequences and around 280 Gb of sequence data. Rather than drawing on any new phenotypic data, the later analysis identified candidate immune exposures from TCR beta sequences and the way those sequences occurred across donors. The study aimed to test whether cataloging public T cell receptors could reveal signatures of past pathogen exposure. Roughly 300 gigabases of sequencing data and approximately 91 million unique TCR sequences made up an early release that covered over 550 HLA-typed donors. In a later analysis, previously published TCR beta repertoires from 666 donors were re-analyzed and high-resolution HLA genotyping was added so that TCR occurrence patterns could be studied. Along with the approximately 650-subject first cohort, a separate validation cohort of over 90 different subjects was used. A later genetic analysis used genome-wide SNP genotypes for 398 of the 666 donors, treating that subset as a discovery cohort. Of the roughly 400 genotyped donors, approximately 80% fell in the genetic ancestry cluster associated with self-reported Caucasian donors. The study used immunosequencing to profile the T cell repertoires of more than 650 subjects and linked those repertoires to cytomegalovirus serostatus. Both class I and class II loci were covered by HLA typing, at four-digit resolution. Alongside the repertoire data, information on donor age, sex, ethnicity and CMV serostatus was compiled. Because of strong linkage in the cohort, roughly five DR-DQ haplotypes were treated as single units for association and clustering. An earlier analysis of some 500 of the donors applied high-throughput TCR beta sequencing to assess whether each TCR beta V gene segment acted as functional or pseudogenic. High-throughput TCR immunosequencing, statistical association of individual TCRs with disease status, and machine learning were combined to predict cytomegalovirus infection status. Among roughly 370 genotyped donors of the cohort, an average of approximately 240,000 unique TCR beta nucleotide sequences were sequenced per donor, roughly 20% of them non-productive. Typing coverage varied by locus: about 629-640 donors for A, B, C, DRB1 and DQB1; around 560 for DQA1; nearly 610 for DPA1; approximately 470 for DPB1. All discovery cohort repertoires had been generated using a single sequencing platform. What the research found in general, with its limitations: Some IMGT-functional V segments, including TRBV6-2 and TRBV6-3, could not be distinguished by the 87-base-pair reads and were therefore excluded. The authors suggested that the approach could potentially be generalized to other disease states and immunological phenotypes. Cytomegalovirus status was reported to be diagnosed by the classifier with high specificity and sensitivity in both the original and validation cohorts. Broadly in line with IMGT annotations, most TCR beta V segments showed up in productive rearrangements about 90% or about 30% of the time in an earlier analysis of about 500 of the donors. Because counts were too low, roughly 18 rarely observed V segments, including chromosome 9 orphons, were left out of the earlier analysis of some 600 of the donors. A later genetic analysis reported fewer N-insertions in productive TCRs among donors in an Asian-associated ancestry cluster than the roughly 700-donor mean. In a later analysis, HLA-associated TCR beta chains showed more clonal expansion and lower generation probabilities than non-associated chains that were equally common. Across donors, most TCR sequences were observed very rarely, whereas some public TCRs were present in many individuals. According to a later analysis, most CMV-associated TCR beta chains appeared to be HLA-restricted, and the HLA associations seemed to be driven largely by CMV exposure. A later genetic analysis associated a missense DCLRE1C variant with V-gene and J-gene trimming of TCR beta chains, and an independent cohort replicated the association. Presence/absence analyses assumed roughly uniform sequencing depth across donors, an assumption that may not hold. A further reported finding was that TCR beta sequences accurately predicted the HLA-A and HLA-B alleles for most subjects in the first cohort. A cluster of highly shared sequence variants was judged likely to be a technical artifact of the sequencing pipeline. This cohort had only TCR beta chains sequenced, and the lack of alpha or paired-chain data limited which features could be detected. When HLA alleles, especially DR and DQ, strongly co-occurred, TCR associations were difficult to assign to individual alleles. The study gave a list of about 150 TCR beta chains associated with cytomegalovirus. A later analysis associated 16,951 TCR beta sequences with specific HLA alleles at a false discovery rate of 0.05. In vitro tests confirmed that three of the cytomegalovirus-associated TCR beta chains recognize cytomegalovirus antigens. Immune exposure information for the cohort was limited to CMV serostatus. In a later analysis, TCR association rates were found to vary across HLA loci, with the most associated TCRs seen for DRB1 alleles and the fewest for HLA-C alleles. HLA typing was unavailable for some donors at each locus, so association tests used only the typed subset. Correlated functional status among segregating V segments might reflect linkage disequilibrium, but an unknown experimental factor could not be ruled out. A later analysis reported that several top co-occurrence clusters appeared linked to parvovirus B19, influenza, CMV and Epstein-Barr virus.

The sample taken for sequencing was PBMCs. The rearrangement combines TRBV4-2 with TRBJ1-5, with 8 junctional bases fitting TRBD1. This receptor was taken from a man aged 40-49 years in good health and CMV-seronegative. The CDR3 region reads CASSQDLRGRNQPQHF. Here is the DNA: TGTGCCAGCAGCCAAGATCTCAGGGGGCGTAATCAGCCCCAGCATTTT.